This T cell receptor (beta chain) was observed in a study of CD8 T cells in ankylosing spondylitis. Libraries for TCR beta were made by quantitative 5'-RACE with molecular barcodes. TCRdb independently ran MiXCR on the 5' RACE reads; one entry per CDR3 protein. This table has roughly 700,000 distinct CDR3 sequences, roughly 20% appearing once. About this clonotype itself: The antigen is not known.

Broader study findings: Disease-associated clones were CD8+ and fairly uncommon in peripheral blood. Earlier literature documents some of the motif variants in reactive arthritis synovial fluid and blood. Apparently characteristic of ankylosing spondylitis blood was a TCR beta motif (eight highly homologous variants). Reports say disease-linked clones showed up significantly more in matched ankylosing spondylitis synovial fluid.

V lost 2 bases to trimming and J lost 3 bases, with 8 bases between them. CDR3 length: 13 residues. Germline CDR1 is MNHNY and CDR2 is SVGAGI (reference sequence). This sequence originates from a male donor with ankylosing spondylitis. The material sequenced was blood, either unsorted or a sorted T cell fraction (not recorded which). This chain joins TRBV6-6 and TRBJ2-7, with D hard to call. The CDR3 protein is CASSYPEDYEQYF. The CDR3 DNA is TGTGCCAGCAGTTACCCCGAGGACTACGAGCAGTACTTC.